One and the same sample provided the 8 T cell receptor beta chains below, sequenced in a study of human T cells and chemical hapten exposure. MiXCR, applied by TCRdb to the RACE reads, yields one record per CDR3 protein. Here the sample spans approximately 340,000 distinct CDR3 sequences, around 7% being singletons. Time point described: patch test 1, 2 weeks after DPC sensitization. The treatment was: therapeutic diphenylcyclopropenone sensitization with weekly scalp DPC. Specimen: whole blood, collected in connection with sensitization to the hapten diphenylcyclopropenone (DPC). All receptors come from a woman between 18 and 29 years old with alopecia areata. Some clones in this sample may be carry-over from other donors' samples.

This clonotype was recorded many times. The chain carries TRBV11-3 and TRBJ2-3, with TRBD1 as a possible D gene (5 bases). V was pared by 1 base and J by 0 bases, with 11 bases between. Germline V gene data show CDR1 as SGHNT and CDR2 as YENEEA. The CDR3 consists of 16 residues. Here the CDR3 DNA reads TGTGCCAGCAGCTTAGGAGGCAGGGTGAGCACAGATACGCAGTATTTT. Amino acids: CASSLGGRVSTDTQYF.

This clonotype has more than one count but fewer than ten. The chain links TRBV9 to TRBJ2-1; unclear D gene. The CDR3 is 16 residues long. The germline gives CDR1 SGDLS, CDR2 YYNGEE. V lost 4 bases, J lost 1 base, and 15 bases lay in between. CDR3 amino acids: CASSNRQPSSYNEQFF. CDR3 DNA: TGTGCCAGCAGCAACCGCCAACCCTCTTCCTACAATGAGCAGTTCTTC.

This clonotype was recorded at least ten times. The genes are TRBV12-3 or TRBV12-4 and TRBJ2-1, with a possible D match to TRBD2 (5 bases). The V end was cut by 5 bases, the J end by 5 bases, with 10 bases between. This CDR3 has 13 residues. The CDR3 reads CASSLTRDNEQFF. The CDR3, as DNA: TGTGCCAGCAGTCTAACTAGAGACAATGAGCAGTTCTTC.

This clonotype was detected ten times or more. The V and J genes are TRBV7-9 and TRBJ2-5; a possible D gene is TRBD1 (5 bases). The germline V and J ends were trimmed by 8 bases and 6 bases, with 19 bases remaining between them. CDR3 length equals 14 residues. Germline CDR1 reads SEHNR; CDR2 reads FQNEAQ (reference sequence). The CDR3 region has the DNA TGTGCCAGCTCTTATCAGGGTGGGAAAAAGACCCAGTACTTC. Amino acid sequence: CASSYQGGKKTQYF.

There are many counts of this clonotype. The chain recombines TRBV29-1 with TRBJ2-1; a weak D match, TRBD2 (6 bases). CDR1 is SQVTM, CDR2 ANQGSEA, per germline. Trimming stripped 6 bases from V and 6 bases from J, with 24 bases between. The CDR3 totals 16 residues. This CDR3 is CSVAGTLNFGSNEQFF. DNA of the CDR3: TGCAGCGTCGCCGGGACTTTGAATTTCGGGAGCAATGAGCAGTTCTTC.

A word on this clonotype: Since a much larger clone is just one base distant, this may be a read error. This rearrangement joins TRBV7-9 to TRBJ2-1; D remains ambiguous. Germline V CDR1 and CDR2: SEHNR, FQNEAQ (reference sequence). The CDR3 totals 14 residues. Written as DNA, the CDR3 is TGTGCCAGCAGCTTAACGTCCAGCTACAATGAGCGGTTCTTC. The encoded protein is CASSLTSSYNERFF.

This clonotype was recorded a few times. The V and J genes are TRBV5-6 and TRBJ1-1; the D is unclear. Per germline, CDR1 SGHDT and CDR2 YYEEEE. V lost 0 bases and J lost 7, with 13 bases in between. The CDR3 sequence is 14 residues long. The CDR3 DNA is TGTGCCAGCAGCTTGGGCGGAGGGTTTGTTGAAGCTTTCTTT. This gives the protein CASSLGGGFVEAFF.

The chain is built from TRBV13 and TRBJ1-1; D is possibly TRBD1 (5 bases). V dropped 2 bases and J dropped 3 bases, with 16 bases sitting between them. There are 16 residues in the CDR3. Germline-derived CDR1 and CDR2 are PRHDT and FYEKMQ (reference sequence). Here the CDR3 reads CASSLWAGPGDTEAFF. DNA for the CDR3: TGTGCCAGCAGCTTATGGGCAGGGCCCGGAGACACTGAAGCTTTCTTT.